What follows are 21 T cell receptor beta chains derived from one specimen sequenced in a study of preoperative IRX-2 immunotherapy in early breast cancer. The treatment here: preoperative locoregional IRX-2 cytokine immunotherapy. TCRdb's table, derived via immunoSEQ multiplex PCR, lists solely in-frame clones and lacks some. Among roughly 93,000 clones, roughly 85% were seen once, and the ten largest hold over 2%. Sequences were derived from tumor tissue, sampled after IRX-2 immunotherapy. These receptors originate from a human donor with breast cancer.

There are a few counts of this clone. The rearrangement joins TRBV30 to TRBJ2-2, with 9 nucleotides matching TRBD1. J lost 6 bases, V lost 0 bases, and 5 bases had no gene match. This CDR3 contains 15 residues. The germline V gene has CDR1 GTSNPN and CDR2 SVGIG (reference sequence). The CDR3 reads CAWSVPGTGSGELFF. DNA for the CDR3: TGTGCCTGGAGTGTACCCGGGACAGGGTCCGGGGAGCTGTTTTTT.

This clone was seen only a few times. The J gene is TRBJ2-2, the V gene TRBV6-8; D tentatively fits TRBD1 or TRBD2 (5 bases each). CDR1 is MNHGY, CDR2 SAAAGT, per germline. Trimming stripped 2 bases from V and 3 bases from J, with 10 bases between. CDR3 length: 15 residues. The CDR3 bases are TGTGCCAGCAGTTACCTGGGGGAACACACCGGGGAGCTGTTTTTT. This translates into CASSYLGEHTGELFF.

V is TRBV28 and J is TRBJ1-5; the D is unclear. This CDR3 has 21 residues. The germline CDR1 and CDR2 sequences are MDHEN and SYDVKM. V lost 5 bases to trimming and J lost 0 bases, with 29 bases between them. The DNA of the CDR3 is TGTGCCAGCAGTCCGGACGTTATGACGATGGGAGAGGTTTATAGCAATCAGCCCCAGCATTTT. It encodes CASSPDVMTMGEVYSNQPQHF.

This clone occurred a few times. The chain recombines TRBV11-3 with TRBJ1-5; the match to TRBD1 covers 8 bases. The CDR3 consists of 15 residues. With 6 bases clipped from V and 3 bases from J, the junction kept 7 bases outside the gene matches. CDR1 is SGHNT, CDR2 YENEEA, per germline. The CDR3 DNA sequence: TGTGCCAGCAGGGCCATGGACAGGGCCAATCAGCCCCAGCATTTT. Translation: CASRAMDRANQPQHF.

This clone has only one observation. V and J are TRBV10-2 and TRBJ1-2; D call uncertain. The CDR3 runs to 12 residues. From germline, CDR1 is WSHSY and CDR2 SAAADI. Trimming cost V 4 bases and J 5 bases, with 8 bases left between them. CDR3 nucleotide sequence: TGCGCCAGCAGTGTAGACGTATATGGCTACACCTTC. This gives the protein CASSVDVYGYTF.

The chain recombines TRBV18 with TRBJ1-1; D is uncertain. Looked up from germline, CDR1 is KGHSH and CDR2 is LQKENI. The CDR3 sequence is 16 residues long. The V end lost 0 bases, the J end lost 8 bases, and 19 bases lay between the germline ends. CDR3 bases: TGTGCCAGCTCACCACCGAATCCCGCCGGACCGTCGGAAGCTTTCTTT. Its translation is CASSPPNPAGPSEAFF.

This chain connects TRBV6-8 to TRBJ2-3; D possibly corresponds to TRBD2 (6 bases). V lost 5 bases and J lost 2, with 17 bases in between. In germline, CDR1 is MNHGY, CDR2 SAAAGT. The CDR3 consists of 16 residues. In DNA form, the CDR3 reads TGTGCCAGCAGTACCCCGCTAGCGATACACACAGATACGCAGTATTTT. Encoded protein: CASSTPLAIHTDTQYF.

The genes are TRBV28 and TRBJ1-4; no clear D. CDR1 is MDHEN and CDR2 is SYDVKM in the germline V gene. The CDR3 has 13 amino acids. V dropped 5 bases and J dropped 5 bases, with 9 bases sitting between them. The CDR3 is CASSRHGNEKLFF. Written as DNA, the CDR3 is TGTGCCAGCAGTCGACACGGGAATGAAAAACTGTTTTTT.

The J gene is TRBJ1-5, the V gene TRBV10-2; D might be TRBD1 (6 bases). The germline CDR1 and CDR2 sequences are WSHSY and SAAADI. The V and J ends lost 6 bases and 4 bases respectively, with 10 bases between them. The CDR3 consists of 13 residues. The CDR3 is CASRDRRNQPQHF. The DNA of the CDR3 is TGCGCCAGCAGAGACAGGAGGAATCAGCCCCAGCATTTT.

The chain is built from TRBV7-8 and TRBJ1-5, with D maybe TRBD1 (5 bases). V was cut by 4 bases and J by 5 bases, with 15 bases left in between. The CDR3 covers 15 residues. In germline, CDR1 is SGHVS, CDR2 FQNEAQ. The CDR3 spells CASSSSRREDQPQHF. In DNA form, the CDR3 reads TGTGCCAGCAGCTCCTCGCGCAGGGAAGATCAGCCCCAGCATTTT.

This chain links TRBV29-1 with TRBJ1-5, with unresolved D. The CDR3 is 14 amino acids. The V end lost 4 bases, the J end lost 4 bases, and 14 bases lay between the germline ends. In germline, CDR1 is SQVTM, CDR2 ANQGSEA. CDR3 sequence reads: CSVVVHGVNQPQHF. DNA of the CDR3: TGCAGCGTTGTGGTTCACGGGGTGAATCAGCCCCAGCATTTT. Complete variable domain (other parts from reference TRBV29-1 and TRBJ1-5): SAVISQKPSRDICQRGTSLTIQCQVDSQVTMMFWYRQQPGQSLTLIATANQGSEATYESGFVIDKFPISRPNLTFSTLTVSNMSPEDSSIYLCSVVVHGVNQPQHFGDGTRLSIL.

The V call is TRBV5-1, the J call TRBJ1-4; possible D gene TRBD1, 6 bases. CDR1 SGHRS and CDR2 YFSETQ come from the germline V gene. V was shortened by 2 bases and J by 7 bases, with 12 bases between the two germline ends. The CDR3 loop spans 14 amino acids. CDR3 nucleotide sequence: TGCGCCAGCAGCTTACAGGGAGCTTCTGAAAAACTGTTTTTT. Its translation is CASSLQGASEKLFF.

CDR3 nucleotides: TGTGCCAGCAGCGGGGCCAAGGGGGAGACCCAGTACTTC. Protein: CASSGAKGETQYF. The chain has TRBV7-2 and TRBJ2-5; D may be TRBD1 (5 bases). The germline CDR1 and CDR2 sequences are SGHTA and FQGNSA. The CDR3 totals 13 residues. V was trimmed by 5 bases and J by 5 bases, leaving 12 bases between them.

This chain joins TRBV30 and TRBJ1-3, with D uncertain. This CDR3 comprises 14 residues. Trimming pared 4 bases from V and 0 bases from J, leaving 10 bases between. Germline V CDR1 and CDR2: GTSNPN, SVGIG (reference sequence). The CDR3 region has the DNA TGTGCCTGGACCCCGGGAGTCTCTGGAAACACCATATATTTT. Its translation is CAWTPGVSGNTIYF. The full variable domain, in which reference TRBV30 and TRBJ1-3 provide the parts outside the CDR3, is SQTIHQWPATLVQPVGSPLSLECTVEGTSNPNLYWYRQAAGRGLQLLFYSVGIGQISSEVPQNLSASRPQDRQFILSSKKLLLSDSGFYLCAWTPGVSGNTIYFGEGSWLTVV.

This chain links TRBV6-8 with TRBJ1-2; TRBD1 agrees at 9 bases. The V and J ends lost 2 bases and 6 bases, in that order; junction bases with no gene match: 4. Germline-derived CDR1 and CDR2 are MNHGY and SAAAGT. The CDR3 is 14 residues long. The CDR3 coding sequence is TGTGCCAGCAGTTACACGGACAGGGGTGATGGCTACACCTTC. Encoded protein: CASSYTDRGDGYTF.

V and J are TRBV5-1 and TRBJ1-1, with D maybe TRBD1 (6 bases). The length of the CDR3 is 14 residues. The germline V gene has CDR1 SGHRS and CDR2 YFSETQ. Between the trimmed V and J ends, which lost 7 bases and 7 bases, there was a span of 20 bases. The CDR3: CASGGGQLKNEAFF. The CDR3 nucleotides are TGCGCCAGCGGTGGAGGACAGTTAAAGAATGAAGCTTTCTTT. Full variable domain (outside the CDR3, taken from reference TRBV5-1 and TRBJ1-1): KAGVTQTPRYLIKTRGQQVTLSCSPISGHRSVSWYQQTPGQGLQFLFEYFSETQRNKGNFPGRFSGRQFSNSRSEMNVSTLELGDSALYLCASGGGQLKNEAFFGQGTRLTVV.

The chain links TRBV6-8 to TRBJ2-7, with 7 bases fitting TRBD1. This CDR3 has 15 residues. V trimming: 5 bases; J trimming: 3 bases; junction bases outside the gene matches: 10. Germline V gene lookup returns CDR1 MNHGY and CDR2 SAAAGT. CDR3 nucleotides: TGTGCCAGCAGTCCCGGGGACAGTTCTATCTACGAGCAGTACTTC. Translating gives CASSPGDSSIYEQYF.

This clone has only a few counts. The chain employs TRBV6-8 and TRBJ1-6; the match to TRBD1 covers 7 bases. Trimming took 1 base from V and 6 from J; bases not matched to a gene: 15. The CDR3 totals 19 residues. The germline V gene has CDR1 MNHGY and CDR2 SAAAGT. Here the CDR3 DNA reads TGTGCCAGCAGTTACTTAAAGACAGGGTTTTTGATCGGTAATTCACCCCTCCACTTT. Protein sequence: CASSYLKTGFLIGNSPLHF.

As DNA, the CDR3 is TGTGCCAGCAGGCCTAGCGGGGGACCGTACAATGAGCAGTTCTTC. It codes for CASRPSGGPYNEQFF. This chain links TRBV6-8 with TRBJ2-1, with 10 bases that match TRBD2. The germline V gene has CDR1 MNHGY and CDR2 SAAAGT. The CDR3 runs to 15 residues. Losses at the gene ends were 6 bases for V and 4 bases for J; bases not matched to a gene: 6.

The V and J genes are TRBV29-1 and TRBJ2-1, with 12 bases aligning to TRBD2. After removal of 6 bases from V and 3 bases from J, the junction contained 6 bases not matched to a gene. Germline-derived CDR1 and CDR2 are SQVTM and ANQGSEA. There are 15 residues in the CDR3. CDR3 amino acids: CSVWEGLAGYNEQFF. In DNA, the CDR3 is TGCAGCGTCTGGGAGGGACTAGCGGGCTACAATGAGCAGTTCTTC.

This chain uses TRBV6-8 with TRBJ1-2, with 8 bases fitting TRBD1. In germline, CDR1 is MNHGY, CDR2 SAAAGT. V lost 5 bases, J lost 4 bases, and 12 bases stayed unmatched. This CDR3 has 16 amino acids. The CDR3 sequence is CASSEPGQGAIYGYTF. The CDR3 DNA is TGTGCCAGCAGTGAGCCTGGACAGGGAGCGATCTATGGCTACACCTTC.